The entry below describes one T cell receptor beta chain. The antigen remains unidentified. The sample is drawn from a study of cytomegalovirus exposure and HLA in healthy donors. PCR amplification relied on 60 Vbeta primers (plus 13 Jbeta primers). Here immunoSEQ multiplex PCR was the method, and the copy in TCRdb shows in-frame clones only, minus some. Its table records around 70,000 clones. Trimming removed 3 bases from V and 3 bases from J; junction bases left unmatched: 4. CDR1 is SGDLS and CDR2 is YYNGEE in the germline V gene. This CDR3 contains 14 residues. Points from the study as a whole: Most TCR sequences were seen very rarely across donors, but some public TCRs occurred in many. A later analysis showed TCR association rates differing by HLA locus, peaking at DRB1 and lowest at HLA-C. Listed as cytomegalovirus-associated were approximately 160 TCR beta chains. The CMV antigen specificity of a few CMV-associated chains was confirmed through in vitro analysis.

The sample taken for sequencing was PBMCs. The clonotype originates from a female donor in good health and CMV-seropositive. The rearrangement joins TRBV9 to TRBJ2-7; 9 nucleotides line up with TRBD2. The CDR3 protein is CASSGGGGFYEQYF. CDR3 DNA: TGTGCCAGCAGCGGCGGGGGGGGATTCTACGAGCAGTACTTC.